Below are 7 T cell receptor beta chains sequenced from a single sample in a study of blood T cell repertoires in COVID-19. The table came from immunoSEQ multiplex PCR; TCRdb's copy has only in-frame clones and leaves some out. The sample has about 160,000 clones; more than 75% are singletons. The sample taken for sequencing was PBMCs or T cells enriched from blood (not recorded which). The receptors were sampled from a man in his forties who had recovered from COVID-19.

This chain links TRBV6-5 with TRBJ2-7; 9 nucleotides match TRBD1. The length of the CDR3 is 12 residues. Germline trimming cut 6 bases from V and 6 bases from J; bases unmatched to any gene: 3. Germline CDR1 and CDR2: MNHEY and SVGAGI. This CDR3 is CASRGQGPEQYF. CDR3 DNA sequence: TGTGCCAGCAGGGGACAGGGACCCGAGCAGTACTTC.

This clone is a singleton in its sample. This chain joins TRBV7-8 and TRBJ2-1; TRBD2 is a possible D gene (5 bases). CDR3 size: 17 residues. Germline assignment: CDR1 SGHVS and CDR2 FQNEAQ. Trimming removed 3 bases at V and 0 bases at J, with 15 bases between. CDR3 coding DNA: TGTGCCAGCAGCTTCAAGCGGACCCGAAGCTCCTACAATGAGCAGTTCTTC. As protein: CASSFKRTRSSYNEQFF.

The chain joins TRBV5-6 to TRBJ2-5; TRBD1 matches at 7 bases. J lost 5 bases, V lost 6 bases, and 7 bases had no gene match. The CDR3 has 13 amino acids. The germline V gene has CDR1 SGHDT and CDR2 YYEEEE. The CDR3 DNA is TGTGCCAGCACCCTGAGGGGGCGGGAGACCCAGTACTTC. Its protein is CASTLRGRETQYF.

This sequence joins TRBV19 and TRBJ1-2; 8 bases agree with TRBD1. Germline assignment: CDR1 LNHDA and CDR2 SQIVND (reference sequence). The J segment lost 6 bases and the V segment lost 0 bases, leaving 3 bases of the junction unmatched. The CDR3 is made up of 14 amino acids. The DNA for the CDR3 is TGTGCCAGTAGTATAGATCCGGACAGGGATGGCTACACCTTC. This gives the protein CASSIDPDRDGYTF.

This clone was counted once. This CDR3 is CAWTLQGGNQPQHF. Here the CDR3 DNA reads TGTGCCTGGACCCTACAGGGGGGAAATCAGCCCCAGCATTTT. The chain combines TRBV30 with TRBJ1-5; 8 nucleotides match TRBD1. The J segment lost 4 bases and the V segment lost 4 bases, leaving 6 bases of the junction unmatched. Per the germline V gene, CDR1 is GTSNPN and CDR2 is SVGIG (reference sequence). CDR3 length: 14 residues.

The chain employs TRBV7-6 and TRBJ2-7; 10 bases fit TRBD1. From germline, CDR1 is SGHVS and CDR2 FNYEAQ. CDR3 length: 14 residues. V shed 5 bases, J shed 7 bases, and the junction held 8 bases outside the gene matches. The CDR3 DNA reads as TGTGCCAGCAGCCCCGACGACAGGGGGCGTGAGCAGTACTTC. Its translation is CASSPDDRGREQYF.

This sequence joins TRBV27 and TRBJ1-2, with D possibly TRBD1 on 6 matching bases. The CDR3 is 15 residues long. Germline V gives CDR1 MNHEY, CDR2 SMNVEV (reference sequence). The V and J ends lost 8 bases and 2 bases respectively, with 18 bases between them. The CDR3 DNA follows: TGTGCCAGCGCAACGCCCTCGGACAGAAACTATGGCTACACCTTC. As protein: CASATPSDRNYGYTF.